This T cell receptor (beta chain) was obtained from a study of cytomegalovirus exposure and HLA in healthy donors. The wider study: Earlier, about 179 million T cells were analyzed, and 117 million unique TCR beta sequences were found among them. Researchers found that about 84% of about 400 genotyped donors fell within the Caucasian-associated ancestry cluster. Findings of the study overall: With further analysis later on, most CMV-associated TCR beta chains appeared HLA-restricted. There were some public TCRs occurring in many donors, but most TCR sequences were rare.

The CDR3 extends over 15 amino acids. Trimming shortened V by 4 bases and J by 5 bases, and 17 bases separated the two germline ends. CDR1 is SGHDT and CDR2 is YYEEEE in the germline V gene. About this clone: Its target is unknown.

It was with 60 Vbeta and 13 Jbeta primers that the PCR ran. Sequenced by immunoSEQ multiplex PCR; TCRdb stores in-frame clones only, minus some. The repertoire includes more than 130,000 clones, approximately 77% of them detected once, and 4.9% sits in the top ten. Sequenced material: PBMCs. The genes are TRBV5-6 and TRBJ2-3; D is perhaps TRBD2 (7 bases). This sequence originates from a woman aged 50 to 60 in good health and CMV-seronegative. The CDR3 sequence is CASSPDGGGQDTQYF. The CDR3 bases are TGTGCCAGCAGCCCGGATGGGGGGGGCCAAGATACGCAGTATTTT.